This T cell receptor beta chain was documented in a study of blood T cell repertoires in COVID-19. About the study: Samples representing acute and convalescent COVID-19 were sourced from the United States, Italy and Spain. Sources were T cells, B-cell-depleted T cells, or PBMCs; the material itself was cDNA or gDNA.

Source study methods: Reference gene primer amplification gave nucleated cell count estimates. Only in-frame clones appear in the TCRdb table, and some are missing; sequencing was by immunoSEQ multiplex PCR. Clonal size and the V and J genes are those of that table, whereas D and trimming came from the DNA. Of 90,000 or so clones in the sample, about 70% are singletons; the top ten hold about 22%. V gave up 8 bases and J gave up 8 bases; unmatched junction bases: 15. The CDR3 is made up of 15 amino acids. The V gene's germline CDR1 is SGDLS and CDR2 YYNGEE. The chain carries TRBV9 and TRBJ1-4, with TRBD1 identical over 7 bases. The sequenced material came from peripheral blood. The TCR originated in a woman aged 55-69 years in a cohort sampled during active or convalescent COVID-19. This CDR3 is CASSRRQGQSEKLFF. Written as DNA, the CDR3 is TGTGCCAGTTCCCGTAGACAGGGCCAATCGGAAAAACTGTTTTTT.